This TCR beta chain was captured by sequencing in a study of CD8 T cells in Susac syndrome (dated by TCRdb to between 2018 and 2020). For the study in its entirety: Repertoire sequencing was used to test whether CD8+ T cell activation and differentiation in Susac syndrome was antigen driven. CD8+ T cell repertoire clonality was compared between around eleven healthy donors, approximately 14 Susac syndrome patients and some 15 multiple sclerosis patients.

In this sample, this clonotype turned up a few times. The clone's antigen remains unknown. Qualities for individual bases were not recorded, and no much larger clone is one base off. RNA was extracted with the RNeasy kit and roughly 0.5 to 1 ug was reverse transcribed using random hexamers. The immunoSEQ multiplex PCR assay, which covers 54 Vbeta and 13 Jbeta segments, was used to amplify TCR beta CDR3 regions. Bias from PCR amplification was corrected by using a synthetic template baseline for primer optimization and for computational correction. The study's own analysis went as follows. Only productive sequences were kept, with reads annotated to V, D and J genes according to IMGT and analyzed in immunoSEQ Analyzer. Clonality was computed as one minus Shannon entropy normalized by log2 of the number of productive unique sequences. Public and private clones were assessed among the 100 most prevalent clones of each patient and control. A clone was defined as Susac-specific if it was absent from the healthy and MS cohorts, from about a thousand published viral clones and from other ImmuneACCESS disease sequences. Clones were called with MiXCR by TCRdb after fastp trimmed the public reads at Q25, and only in-frame beta chains were retained. Each record represents a unique CDR3 protein, reported with the most common genes and DNA among its rows. TCRdb assigned the V and J calls; the authors' analysis was not used. This sample is represented by roughly 110,000 distinct CDR3 sequences; 85% to 95% of them were singletons. The ten most abundant clones make up roughly 0.12% of the sample.

From a lookup of the germline V gene, CDR1 and CDR2 are SGDLS and YYNGEE. Inclusive of the bounding cysteine and phenylalanine, the CDR3 is 14 residues long. Only the CDR3 part of the read is kept: 42 bases, read in frame from the first base. The germline ends are 10 bases apart after V is trimmed by 0 bases and J by 3 bases. High-throughput TCR beta sequencing profiled peripheral blood CD8+ and CD4+ T cells from healthy donors, Susac syndrome patients and multiple sclerosis patients. Healthy donors were age- and sex-matched controls. Bulk CD8+ and CD4+ T cells were purified by magnetic negative isolation, while CD8+ TEMRA cells were enriched using FACS. Blood was collected in EDTA tubes and processed within 24 hours, with PBMCs isolated through density gradient centrifugation. PBMCs intended for TCR sequencing were frozen in liquid nitrogen and were later thawed in a 37 degrees C water bath. The sorted or isolated CD4+, CD8+ and CD8+ TEMRA cells had a purity of 90% or higher.

Overall study outcomes, separate from this receptor: The TCR sequencing and HLA analysis was acknowledged to have included a relatively small number of individuals.

The clonotype comes from a human donor in good health. The chain is made from TRBV9 and TRBJ2-7; TRBD2 is possibly the D segment (5 matching bases). Sequencing used CD8+ T cells from PBMCs. The CDR3 protein: CASSVGNGNYEQYF. The nucleotides read TGTGCCAGCAGCGTAGGGAACGGGAACTACGAGCAGTACTTC.